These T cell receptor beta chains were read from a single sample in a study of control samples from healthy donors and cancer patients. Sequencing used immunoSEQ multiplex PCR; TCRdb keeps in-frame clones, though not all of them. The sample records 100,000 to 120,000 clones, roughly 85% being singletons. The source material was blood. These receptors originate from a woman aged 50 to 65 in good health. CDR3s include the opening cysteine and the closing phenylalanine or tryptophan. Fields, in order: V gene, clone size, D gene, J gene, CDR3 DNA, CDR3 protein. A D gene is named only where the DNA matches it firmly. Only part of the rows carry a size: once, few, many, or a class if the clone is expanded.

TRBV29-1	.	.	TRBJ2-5	TGCAGCGTTGAAGATATGGGACAAGAAGAGACCCAGTACTTC	CSVEDMGQEETQYF
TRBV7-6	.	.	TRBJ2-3	TGTGCCAGCAGCTTAGAACTGAGGGCGGGAGATACGCAGTATTTT	CASSLELRAGDTQYF
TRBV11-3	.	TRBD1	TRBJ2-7	TGTGCCAGCAGCCCGGCCGGGACAGGACTACATTACGAGCAGTACTTC	CASSPAGTGLHYEQYF
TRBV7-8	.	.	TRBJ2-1	TGTGCCAGCAGCTTCAGGCCTCCCCCAAGTTTCAATGAGCAGTTCTTC	CASSFRPPPSFNEQFF
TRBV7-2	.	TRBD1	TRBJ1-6	TGTGCCAGCAGCTTAGTTCCGCCGGGACAGGGTAATTCACCCCTCCACTTT	CASSLVPPGQGNSPLHF
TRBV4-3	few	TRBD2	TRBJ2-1	TGCGCCAGCAGCCAAGGGACTAGCGGGTCGTGGGATGAGCAGTTCTTC	CASSQGTSGSWDEQFF
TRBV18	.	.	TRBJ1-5	TGTGCCAGCTCACCATCGGCCCTGATGGGCCAGCCCCAGCATTTT	CASSPSALMGQPQHF
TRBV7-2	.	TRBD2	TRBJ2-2	TGTGCCAGCAGCCCTCGGGTAGCGGGGGGGCGTGGCACCGGGGAGCTGTTTTTT	CASSPRVAGGRGTGELFF
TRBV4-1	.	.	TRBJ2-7	TGCGCCAGCCCCTCAAACGGGCGTTCCTCCTCCTACGAGCAGTACTTC	CASPSNGRSSSYEQYF
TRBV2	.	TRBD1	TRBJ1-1	TGTGCCAGCAGTGAAGCGTGGACAGGGAGGACTGAAGCTTTCTTT	CASSEAWTGRTEAFF
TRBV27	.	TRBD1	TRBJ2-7	TGTGCCAGCAGTTCCTCCCGGGACAGGGCTCTCTACGAGCAGTACTTC	CASSSSRDRALYEQYF
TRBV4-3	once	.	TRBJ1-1	TGCGCCAGCAGCCAAGATTTGGCGGGGTTAGTGAACACTGAAGCTTTCTTT	CASSQDLAGLVNTEAFF
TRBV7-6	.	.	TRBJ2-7	TGTGCCAGCACCCCGAGCCTGGGGAACTACGAGCAGTACTTC	CASTPSLGNYEQYF
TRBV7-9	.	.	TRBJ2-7	TGTGCCAGCAGCTCTGGGGGCTCCTACGAGCAGTACTTC	CASSSGGSYEQYF
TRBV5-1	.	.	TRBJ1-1	TGCGCCAGCAGCTTGGCTGGGGGTAACACTGAAGCTTTCTTT	CASSLAGGNTEAFF
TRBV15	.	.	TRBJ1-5	TGTGCCACCAGCTGGGAGAGCGGCAATCAGCCCCAGCATTTT	CATSWESGNQPQHF
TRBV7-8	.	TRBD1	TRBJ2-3	TGTGCCAGCAGCTTATTGGTATGGAGTAGGGGGCTAGGAGATACGCAGTATTTT	CASSLLVWSRGLGDTQYF
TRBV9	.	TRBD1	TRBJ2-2	TGTGCCAGCAGCGTAGTTTCCGGGACAGGGCAGGCCACCGGGGAGCTGTTTTTT	CASSVVSGTGQATGELFF
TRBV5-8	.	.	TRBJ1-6	TGTGCCAGCAGCTCCAGACAAGGTGGTAATTCACCCCTCCACTTT	CASSSRQGGNSPLHF
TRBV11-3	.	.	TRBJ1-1	TGTGCCAGCAGCTTAGATCTAATGGATACTGAAGCTTTCTTT	CASSLDLMDTEAFF
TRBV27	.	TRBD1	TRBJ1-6	TGTGCCAGCAGCCGTGACAGGGTTGATTCACCCCTCCACTTT	CASSRDRVDSPLHF
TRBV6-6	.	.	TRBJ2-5	TGTGCCAGCACCACACAGCTAGTATTACAAGAGACCCAGTACTTC	CASTTQLVLQETQYF